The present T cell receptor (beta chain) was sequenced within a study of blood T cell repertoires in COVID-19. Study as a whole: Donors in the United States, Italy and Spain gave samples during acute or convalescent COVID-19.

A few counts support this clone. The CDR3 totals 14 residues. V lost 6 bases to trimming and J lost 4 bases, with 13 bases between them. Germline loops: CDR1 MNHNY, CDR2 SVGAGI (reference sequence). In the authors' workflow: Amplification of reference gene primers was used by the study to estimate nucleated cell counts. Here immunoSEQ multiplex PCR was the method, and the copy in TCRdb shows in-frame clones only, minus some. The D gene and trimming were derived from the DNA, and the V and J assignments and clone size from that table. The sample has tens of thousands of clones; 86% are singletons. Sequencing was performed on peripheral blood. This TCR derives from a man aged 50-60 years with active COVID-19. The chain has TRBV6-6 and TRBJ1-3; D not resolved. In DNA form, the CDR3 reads TGTGCCAGCAGCCCCGGCGGGCCCGGAAACACCATATATTTT. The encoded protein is CASSPGGPGNTIYF.